This T cell receptor beta chain derives from a study of technical replicates of blood from several donors. The method was immunoSEQ multiplex PCR; TCRdb's version includes in-frame clones alone and lacks a portion of them. The data contain tens of thousands of clones, 96% of them singletons. V shed 5 bases, J shed 5 bases, and the junction held 19 bases outside the gene matches. Germline V gene data show CDR1 as SEHNR and CDR2 as FQNEAQ (reference sequence). This CDR3 is built from 19 residues. The chain combines TRBV7-9 with TRBJ1-5; 9 positions match TRBD1. This clonotype originated in a human donor in good health. The sample consisted of T cells isolated from PBMCs. CDR3 sequence: CASSLKFGTGRDDDQPQHF. CDR3 DNA: TGTGCCAGCAGCCTAAAATTCGGGACAGGGAGGGATGACGATCAGCCCCAGCATTTT.